Shown below are 5 T cell receptor beta chains from a single sample sequenced in a study of vaccination and CD4 T cells after COVID-19 (dated by TCRdb to between 2021 and 2022). What these receptors recognize is not known. The treatment or condition tag for this specimen amounts to: roughly ten-day PBMC culture with coronavirus spike peptide pools or control peptides (ViraFEST assay). Receptor libraries were prepared by PCR. The sequencer was an Illumina iSeq 100. At the Johns Hopkins FTIC core, DNA from the cultured CD4+ T cells underwent TCR sequencing with the Oncomine TCR Beta short-read assay. Through fastp at Q25 and MiXCR, TCRdb rebuilt clones from the public reads, retaining in-frame beta chains. Rows matching on CDR3 protein sequence are summarized as one entry with the most common DNA and genes. A total of approximately 11,000 distinct CDR3 sequences appear in this sample, approximately 25% of them only once. Roughly 24% of the sample is held by the ten biggest clonotypes.

The sample here was CD4+ T cells from blood, cultured in vitro, taken before SARS-CoV-2 vaccination. The source of these receptors is a human donor who received a COVID-19 vaccine.

This clonotype came up a few times. V is TRBV30 and J is TRBJ2-5, with D perhaps matching TRBD2 (6 bases). The germline V gene encodes CDR1 GTSNPN and CDR2 SVGIG (reference sequence). The CDR3 is 11 residues long. V gave up 6 bases and J gave up 5 bases, with 10 bases separating them. Here the CDR3 reads CACSGGETQYF. Written as DNA, the CDR3 is TGTGCCTGTAGCGGTGGGGAGACCCAGTACTTC.

The chain combines TRBV15 with TRBJ2-7; tentatively, D is TRBD1 or TRBD2 (5 bases each). Trimming stripped 1 base from V and 1 base from J, with 14 bases between. Germline CDR1 is LNHNV and CDR2 is YYDKDF (reference sequence). The CDR3 has 16 amino acids. The CDR3 sequence is CATSRGGTEPSYEQYF. The CDR3 region has the DNA TGTGCCACCAGCAGAGGGGGGACCGAGCCATCCTACGAGCAGTACTTC.

This clonotype has only a few counts. The chain employs TRBV2 and TRBJ2-7; 11 bases agree with TRBD1. The germline gives CDR1 SNHLY, CDR2 FYNNEI. This CDR3 has 13 residues. V trimming: 6 bases; J trimming: 5 bases; junction bases outside the gene matches: 3. Here the CDR3 DNA reads TGTGCCAGCAGGGACAGGGGGCGGGACGAGCAGTACTTC. It codes for CASRDRGRDEQYF.

The gene calls are TRBV6-1 and TRBJ2-3; 10 bases fit TRBD2. Germline values: CDR1 MNHNS, CDR2 SASEGT. The J segment lost 1 base and the V segment lost 5 bases, leaving 6 bases of the junction unmatched. This CDR3 contains 16 residues. The CDR3 loop is CASSRRTSGRTDTQYF. CDR3 sequence (DNA): TGTGCCAGCAGTCGAAGGACTAGCGGCCGCACAGATACGCAGTATTTT.

The V and J genes are TRBV29-1 and TRBJ2-5, with a tentative D call TRBD2 (5 bases). In germline, CDR1 is SQVTM, CDR2 ANQGSEA. V shed 6 bases and J shed 7 bases, with 12 bases lying between them. The CDR3 is 11 amino acids. CDR3: CSVTVRGTQYF. Here the CDR3 DNA reads TGCAGCGTGACGGTCCGGGGGACCCAGTACTTC. Filled out from reference TRBV29-1 and TRBJ2-5, the complete variable domain reads SAVISQKPSRDICQRGTSLTIQCQVDSQVTMMFWYRQQPGQSLTLIATANQGSEATYESGFVIDKFPISRPNLTFSTLTVSNMSPEDSSIYLCSVTVRGTQYFGPGTRLLVL.